This T cell receptor (beta chain) appears in the sequencing data of a study of T-cell reconstitution after alpha-beta-depleted transplantation in children. Researchers prepared the TCRbeta library using unique molecular identifiers, the study reports. TCRdb reanalysed the PCR reads using MiXCR and keeps one entry per CDR3 protein. The sample contains hundreds of thousands of distinct CDR3 sequences, roughly 13% of which appear only once. This clonotype has ten or more counts. The antigen is undetermined. Findings and caveats of the study: Several patients had high TCRbeta diversity at day 60; it came from surviving recipient T cells and thymic progenitors. At one year after transplant, newly produced T cells mostly accounted for T-cell counts and diversity.

V lost 7 bases, J lost 7 bases, and 8 bases lay in between. CDR3 size: 11 residues. Germline values: CDR1 SGHVS, CDR2 FQNEAQ. The clonotype comes from a male patient younger than 18 who had a stem cell transplant for acute myeloid leukemia, so the T cells may come from the graft donor. This chain links TRBV7-8 with TRBJ2-1, with D possibly being TRBD2 (6 bases). The specimen comprised PBMCs, mostly from graft donor cells, sampled 360 days after TCRalphabeta/CD19-depleted stem cell transplant. The CDR3 nucleotides read TGTGCCAGCAACGCGGGGAATGAGCAGTTCTTC. This sequence encodes CASNAGNEQFF. Drawing the rest from reference TRBV7-8 and TRBJ2-1, the complete variable domain is GAGVSQSPRYKVAKRGQDVALRCDPISGHVSLFWYQQALGQGPEFLTYFQNEAQLDKSGLPSDRFFAERPEGSVSTLKIQRTQQEDSAVYLCASNAGNEQFFGPGTRLTVL.